Shown below are 14 T cell receptor beta chains from a single sample sequenced in a study of CD8 T cells in ankylosing spondylitis. TCRdb ran MiXCR on the 5' RACE reads and lists one entry per CDR3 protein. This sample carries around 230,000 distinct CDR3 sequences, less than 9.5% of them seen once, and the ten largest clones take around 4.8%. Sequenced sample: blood, either unsorted or a sorted T cell fraction (not recorded which). Receptors were obtained from a female donor with ankylosing spondylitis or in good health (not recorded which).

This clonotype has a count of ten or more. The V gene is TRBV20-1, the J gene TRBJ2-1; perhaps TRBD2 as D (6 bases). This CDR3 is 13 amino acids long. Germline-derived CDR1 and CDR2 are DFQATT and SNEGSKA (reference sequence). Trimming took off 5 bases at V and 3 bases at J, with 11 bases between the two ends. CDR3 nucleotides: TGCAGTGCTCGGGACTTACTCTACAATGAGCAGTTCTTC. Its translation is CSARDLLYNEQFF.

This clonotype was detected ten times or more. The chain couples TRBV3-1 to TRBJ1-1; D unresolved. Looked up from germline, CDR1 is LGHDT and CDR2 is YNNKEL (reference sequence). V was cut by 8 bases and J by 2 bases, with 9 bases left in between. There are 12 residues in the CDR3. CDR3 in DNA: TGTGCCAGCCACAGTTATAACACTGAAGCTTTCTTT. Amino acid sequence: CASHSYNTEAFF. Full variable domain (outside the CDR3, taken from reference TRBV3-1 and TRBJ1-1): DTAVSQTPKYLVTQMGNDKSIKCEQNLGHDTMYWYKQDSKKFLKIMFSYNNKELIINETVPNRFSPKSPDKAHLNLHINSLELGDSAVYFCASHSYNTEAFFGQGTRLTVV.

A remark on this clonotype: This may be a read error, as it is one base from a much larger clone. V usage is TRBV4-3 and J usage is TRBJ2-7, with D uncertain. V shed 0 bases and J shed 7 bases, with 22 bases lying between them. CDR1 and CDR2 (germline): LGHNA, YSLEER. This CDR3 has 17 amino acids. The CDR3 here is CASSQDQSPPVSDEQYF. The CDR3 nucleotides read TGCGCCAGCAGCCAAGATCAATCCCCTCCGGTCAGCGATGAGCAGTACTTC.

This clonotype was seen at least ten times. This chain links TRBV6-1 with TRBJ2-2; 12 positions agree with TRBD2. The ends lost 6 bases at V and 0 bases at J; junction bases unmatched: 5. Germline V lookup: CDR1 MNHNS, CDR2 SASEGT. There are 17 residues in the CDR3. As DNA, the CDR3 is TGTGCCAGCAGAATGACTAGCGGGAGCCCGAACACCGGGGAGCTGTTTTTT. Protein sequence: CASRMTSGSPNTGELFF.

This clonotype was found many times. The chain is built from TRBV5-1 and TRBJ2-7; maybe TRBD1 (5 bases). V shed 2 bases and J shed 0 bases, with 12 bases lying between them. Germline lookup yields CDR1 SGHRS and CDR2 YFSETQ. This CDR3 spans 15 amino acids. The CDR3 DNA is TGCGCCAGCAGCTTTGGGGCAGCAAACTCCTACGAGCAGTACTTC. The encoded protein is CASSFGAANSYEQYF. The whole variable domain, filled in from reference TRBV5-1 and TRBJ2-7, reads KAGVTQTPRYLIKTRGQQVTLSCSPISGHRSVSWYQQTPGQGLQFLFEYFSETQRNKGNFPGRFSGRQFSNSRSEMNVSTLELGDSALYLCASSFGAANSYEQYFGPGTRLTVT.

In its sample, this clonotype was seen many times. The V call is TRBV7-2, the J call TRBJ2-1; D gene uncertain. The CDR3 contains 9 residues. With 6 bases removed from V and 10 bases from J, the gap between germline ends came to 4 bases. Germline-derived CDR1 and CDR2 are SGHTA and FQGNSA. The DNA for the CDR3 is TGTGCCAGCAGGAGAGAGCAGTTCTTC. It encodes CASRREQFF.

Remarks on this clonotype: This sequence may be a read error, since a much larger clone differs from it by one base. V and J are TRBV5-5 and TRBJ2-7; 7 bases are shared with TRBD1. The V gene end was trimmed by 2 bases and the J gene end by 4 bases; junction bases not matched to a gene: 3. CDR1 and CDR2 from the germline V gene are SGHKS and YYEKEE (reference sequence). The CDR3 extends over 13 amino acids. The CDR3: CASSFTGEYEQYF. For the CDR3, the DNA is TGTGCCAGCAGCTTCACAGGGGAGTACGAGCAGTACTTC. Variable domain in full (rest from reference TRBV5-5 and TRBJ2-7): DAGVTQSPTHLIKTRGQQVTLRCSPISGHKSVSWYQQVLGQGPQFIFQYYEKEERGRGNFPDRFSARQFPNYSSELNVNALLLGDSALYLCASSFTGEYEQYFGPGTRLTVT.

This clonotype occurred many times. V is TRBV18 and J is TRBJ1-2; 7 nucleotides align to TRBD1. The V gene's germline CDR1 is KGHSH and CDR2 LQKENI. The CDR3 has 16 amino acids. V was pared by 3 bases and J by 6 bases, with 13 bases of the junction left unmatched. The CDR3 bases are TGTGCCAGCTCACCGGAGGTCCAACAGGGGCGGAATGGCTACACCTTC. It is translated as CASSPEVQQGRNGYTF. Combining the CDR3 with reference TRBV18 and TRBJ1-2 gives the whole variable domain NAGVMQNPRHLVRRRGQEARLRCSPMKGHSHVYWYRQLPEEGLKFMVYLQKENIIDESGMPKERFSAEFPKEGPSILRIQQVVRGDSAAYFCASSPEVQQGRNGYTFGSGTRLTVV.

This clonotype came up many times. The V and J genes are TRBV30 and TRBJ1-2; 7 bases line up with TRBD1. Germline lookup yields CDR1 GTSNPN and CDR2 SVGIG (reference sequence). After removal of 4 bases from V and 0 bases from J, the junction contained 8 bases not matched to a gene. The CDR3 has 15 amino acids. The CDR3 DNA follows: TGTGCCTGGACCAGACAGGGTACGACTAACTATGGCTACACCTTC. It translates to CAWTRQGTTNYGYTF.

At least ten counts were recorded for this clonotype. The V call is TRBV5-1, the J call TRBJ2-3, with 7 positions matching TRBD1. The CDR3 runs to 14 residues. Looked up from germline, CDR1 is SGHRS and CDR2 is YFSETQ. J gave up 1 base and V 4 bases, and 3 bases lay outside the gene matches. The CDR3 nucleotides are TGCGCCAGCAGCCAAGGACAGGGCACAGATACGCAGTATTTT. Protein: CASSQGQGTDTQYF.

In its sample, this clonotype was seen many times. The chain is built from TRBV15 and TRBJ2-1; D is possibly TRBD1 or TRBD2 (5 bases each). This CDR3 region has 16 residues. CDR1 and CDR2 from the germline V gene are LNHNV and YYDKDF (reference sequence). V lost 5 bases to trimming and J lost 1 base, with 15 bases between them. CDR3 in DNA: TGTGCCACCAGCCGGGATGGGGGTTTGTCCTACAATGAGCAGTTCTTC. Translation: CATSRDGGLSYNEQFF. Full variable domain (outside the CDR3, taken from reference TRBV15 and TRBJ2-1): DAMVIQNPRYQVTQFGKPVTLSCSQTLNHNVMYWYQQKSSQAPKLLFHYYDKDFNNEADTPDNFQSRRPNTSFCFLDIRSPGLGDTAMYLCATSRDGGLSYNEQFFGPGTRLTVL.

This clonotype came up many times. V is TRBV20-1 and J is TRBJ2-4; the D gene is possibly TRBD1 (6 bases). The CDR3 loop spans 15 amino acids. Trimming took off 6 bases at V and 0 bases at J, with 15 bases between the two ends. Germline V gene lookup returns CDR1 DFQATT and CDR2 SNEGSKA (reference sequence). The chain's CDR3 is CSAIRQALAKNIQYF. The CDR3 DNA follows: TGCAGTGCAATTCGACAGGCCCTAGCCAAAAACATTCAGTACTTC.

In its sample, this clonotype was seen many times. This chain joins TRBV12-3 or TRBV12-4 and TRBJ2-1, with D unresolved. CDR3 size: 15 residues. Trimming cost V 6 bases and J 5 bases, with 17 bases left between them. The CDR3 DNA sequence: TGTGCCAGCAGCCGCCTAAGGGCGGACCACAATGAGCAGTTCTTC. This sequence encodes CASSRLRADHNEQFF.

This clonotype was seen many times. This rearrangement joins TRBV4-2 to TRBJ2-7; 11 bases are shared with TRBD2. There are 16 residues in the CDR3. Germline assignment: CDR1 LGHNA and CDR2 YNFKEQ. Trimming removed 0 bases from V and 6 bases from J; junction bases left unmatched: 7. The CDR3 DNA follows: TGTGCCAGCAGCCAAGATCGAACTAGCGGGAGTGTCGAGCAGTACTTC. It translates to CASSQDRTSGSVEQYF.